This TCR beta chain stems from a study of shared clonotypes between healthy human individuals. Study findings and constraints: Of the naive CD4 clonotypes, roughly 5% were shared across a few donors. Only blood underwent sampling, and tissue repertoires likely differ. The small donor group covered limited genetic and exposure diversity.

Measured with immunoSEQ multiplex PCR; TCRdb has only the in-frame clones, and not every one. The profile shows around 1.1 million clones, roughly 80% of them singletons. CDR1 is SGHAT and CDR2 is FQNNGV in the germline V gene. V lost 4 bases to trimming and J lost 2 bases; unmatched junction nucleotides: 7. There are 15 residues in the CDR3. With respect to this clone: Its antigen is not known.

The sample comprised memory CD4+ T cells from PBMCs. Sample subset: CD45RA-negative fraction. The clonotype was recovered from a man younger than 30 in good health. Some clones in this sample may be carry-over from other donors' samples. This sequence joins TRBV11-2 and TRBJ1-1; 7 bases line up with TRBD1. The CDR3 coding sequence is TGTGCCAGCAGCTCCTCGACAGGGAGAAACACTGAAGCTTTCTTT. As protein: CASSSSTGRNTEAFF.